The 32 T cell receptor beta chains given below trace back to one sample, sequenced in a study of blood T cell repertoires in COVID-19 (dated by TCRdb to 2020 to 2021). Libraries were built with the immunoSEQ multiplex PCR assay. TCRdb mirrors the immuneACCESS table, restricted to in-frame sequences. Some clones are absent from its copies; in checked studies, under half trace to an unresolved V gene, and the reason for the others is unknown. Counted in this sample were around 260,000 clones; 80% to 90% of them appeared once. The ten largest clonotypes hold 4.1% of the sample. Sequences were obtained from PBMCs or T cells enriched from blood (not recorded which). The receptors originated from a man younger than 45 with acute COVID-19.

V usage is TRBV7-6 and J usage is TRBJ1-6; TRBD1 might be the D (5 bases). CDR1 and CDR2 (germline): SGHVS, FNYEAQ. The CDR3 sequence is 15 residues long. The ends were cut back, 1 base at V and 6 bases at J, with 10 bases in the middle. The CDR3 here is CASSLVGVGNSPLHF. In nucleotides, the CDR3 is TGTGCCAGCAGCTTAGTAGGGGTGGGTAATTCACCCCTCCACTTT.

This clone has ten or more counts. The chain uses TRBV5-4 and TRBJ1-2, with 7 nucleotides matching TRBD1. The germline V gene encodes CDR1 SGHNT and CDR2 YYREEE (reference sequence). Trimming took 0 bases from V and 8 from J; bases not matched to a gene: 4. This CDR3 contains 13 residues. CDR3 region: CASSLGQGKGYTF. The CDR3 region has the DNA TGTGCCAGCAGCTTGGGACAGGGAAAAGGCTACACCTTC.

The rearrangement joins TRBV25-1 to TRBJ2-2; perhaps TRBD2 as D (5 bases). V was pared by 6 bases and J by 0 bases, with 11 bases between. The CDR3 runs 15 residues. CDR1 and CDR2 from the germline V gene are MGHDK and SYGVNS. The DNA for the CDR3 is TGTGCCAGCAGCCTTCGAGGGACGAACACCGGGGAGCTGTTTTTT. Protein sequence: CASSLRGTNTGELFF.

The chain carries TRBV18 and TRBJ1-1, with 9 bases matching TRBD1. V gave up 1 base and J gave up 5 bases; unmatched junction bases: 2. Per the germline V gene, CDR1 is KGHSH and CDR2 is LQKENI. The CDR3 is 14 amino acids. Written as DNA, the CDR3 is TGTGCCAGCTCACCACAGACAGGGGGGACTGAAGCTTTCTTT. Translating gives CASSPQTGGTEAFF.

This clone was picked up a small number of times. The chain joins TRBV6-5 to TRBJ2-1; TRBD2 agrees at 12 bases. The V gene's germline CDR1 is MNHEY and CDR2 SVGAGI. With V trimmed by 5 bases and J by 8 bases, 4 bases remained unmatched. This CDR3 is built from 14 residues. The CDR3 DNA reads TGTGCCAGCAGTCTAGCGGGAGGGCCGTATGAGCAGTTCTTC. It is translated as CASSLAGGPYEQFF.

J is TRBJ1-5 and V is TRBV7-8; D uncertain. Trimming took 4 bases from V and 0 from J, leaving 13 bases between them. This CDR3 is 16 amino acids long. Germline loops: CDR1 SGHVS, CDR2 FQNEAQ. The CDR3 region has the DNA TGTGCCAGCAGCTCCTATGAAAGCCTTAGCAATCAGCCCCAGCATTTT. This codes for CASSSYESLSNQPQHF.

This clone occurred once. This chain connects TRBV6-4 to TRBJ2-2; 8 bases align to TRBD1. The CDR3 covers 16 residues. Germline V gene lookup returns CDR1 MRHNA and CDR2 SNTAGT. Trimming at V came to 2 bases and at J to 6 bases, leaving 8 bases not matched to a gene. The CDR3 region is CASSDGGQASAGELFF. The CDR3 DNA is TGTGCCAGCAGTGACGGGGGACAGGCTTCCGCCGGGGAGCTGTTTTTT.

This sequence joins TRBV9 and TRBJ1-4; D ambiguous. The germline gives CDR1 SGDLS, CDR2 YYNGEE. This CDR3 comprises 14 residues. V lost 3 bases to trimming and J lost 2 bases, with 8 bases between them. The CDR3 spells CASSGAWTNEKLFF. As DNA, the CDR3 is TGTGCCAGCAGCGGCGCGTGGACTAATGAAAAACTGTTTTTT. The full variable domain, its missing parts supplied by reference TRBV9 and TRBJ1-4, is DSGVTQTPKHLITATGQRVTLRCSPRSGDLSVYWYQQSLDQGLQFLIQYYNGEERAKGNILERFSAQQFPDLHSELNLSSLELGDSALYFCASSGAWTNEKLFFGSGTQLSVL.

The table lists this clone with a count of one. This chain links TRBV2 with TRBJ1-2; D is uncertain. The V gene's germline CDR1 is SNHLY and CDR2 FYNNEI. Trimming left V 0 bases short and J 3 bases short, with 8 bases between. This CDR3 contains 14 residues. In DNA form, the CDR3 reads TGTGCCAGCAGTGAAGCTTTCGGGGACTATGGCTACACCTTC. Translated: CASSEAFGDYGYTF.

The chain recombines TRBV6-5 with TRBJ1-1, with D possibly TRBD1 on 6 matching bases. V lost 6 bases and J lost 7, with 18 bases in between. CDR1 MNHEY and CDR2 SVGAGI come from the germline V gene. The CDR3 runs to 14 residues. As DNA, the CDR3 is TGTGCCAGCAGCCGGGACAACGGTGGGCGTGAAGCTTTCTTT. It translates to CASSRDNGGREAFF.

This clone has only one observation. The V and J genes are TRBV6-4 and TRBJ1-6, with 8 bases fitting TRBD1. This CDR3 is built from 15 residues. V dropped 4 bases and J dropped 10; count of bases not matched to a gene: 9. The germline gives CDR1 MRHNA, CDR2 SNTAGT. CDR3 sequence (DNA): TGTGCCAGCAGTGCAACCCAGGGGGCCTTATCACCCCTCCACTTT. As protein: CASSATQGALSPLHF.

The chain links TRBV19 to TRBJ1-4, with D perhaps TRBD1 (6 bases). Deletions cut 6 bases from V and 7 bases from J, with 12 bases between. Germline assignment: CDR1 LNHDA and CDR2 SQIVND (reference sequence). The CDR3 consists of 13 residues. CDR3 nucleotide sequence: TGTGCCAGTAGGACACAGGGTCTTGAAAAACTGTTTTTT. This sequence encodes CASRTQGLEKLFF.

The V gene is TRBV4-2, the J gene TRBJ2-1, with D perhaps TRBD2 (7 bases). The CDR3 is 16 amino acids. Germline V gives CDR1 LGHNA, CDR2 YNFKEQ. V was pared by 1 base and J by 6 bases, with 16 bases between. The CDR3 DNA reads TGTGCCAGCAGCCAAGTTCGAGGGGGGGTTGCCAATGAGCAGTTCTTC. Translated, it gives CASSQVRGGVANEQFF.

In this sample, this clone turned up a few times. The genes are TRBV6-2 or TRBV6-3 and TRBJ2-5; D is uncertain. The germline V gene encodes CDR1 MNHEY and CDR2 SVGEGT. This CDR3 contains 13 residues. V was cut by 4 bases and J by 1 base, with 7 bases left in between. The CDR3 sequence: CASSSNIQETQYF. In DNA form, the CDR3 reads TGTGCCAGCAGTTCCAACATCCAAGAGACCCAGTACTTC.

This chain uses TRBV27 with TRBJ1-1, with unresolved D. CDR1 MNHEY and CDR2 SMNVEV come from the germline V gene (reference sequence). V shed 5 bases and J shed 4 bases, with 17 bases lying between them. CDR3 length: 15 residues. CDR3 bases: TGTGCCAGCAGTCCCACTCCGGCAGGATCCACTGAAGCTTTCTTT. It yields the protein CASSPTPAGSTEAFF.

This rearrangement joins TRBV5-1 to TRBJ2-2; 8 bases map to TRBD1. The germline gives CDR1 SGHRS, CDR2 YFSETQ. After removal of 4 bases from V and 2 bases from J, the junction contained 4 bases not matched to a gene. This CDR3 is built from 15 residues. In nucleotides, the CDR3 is TGCGCCAGCAGCATGGACAGGGAAAACACCGGGGAGCTGTTTTTT. It translates to CASSMDRENTGELFF.

The chain has TRBV11-2 and TRBJ1-4, with D uncertain. The V end was cut by 6 bases, the J end by 7 bases, with 6 bases between. CDR1 is SGHAT, CDR2 FQNNGV, per germline. This CDR3 is built from 11 residues. The CDR3 nucleotides read TGTGCCAGCAGGGCGGTTGAAAAACTGTTTTTT. Encoded protein: CASRAVEKLFF.

V is TRBV5-1 and J is TRBJ1-3, with 7 bases lining up with TRBD1. The CDR3 is made up of 13 amino acids. Unmatched junction bases numbered 4, after V lost 6 bases and J lost 4 bases. Germline V lookup: CDR1 SGHRS, CDR2 YFSETQ. The CDR3 DNA reads as TGCGCCAGCACTCCGGGACAGGGAAACACCATATATTTT. Translated: CASTPGQGNTIYF.

This chain joins TRBV10-2 and TRBJ1-2; no reliable D call. CDR3 length equals 13 residues. V was trimmed by 3 bases and J by 3 bases, leaving 8 bases between them. Germline loops: CDR1 WSHSY, CDR2 SAAADI. The CDR3 sequence is CASSEDEDYGYTF. The CDR3 DNA follows: TGCGCCAGCAGTGAAGACGAGGACTATGGCTACACCTTC.

V is TRBV4-1 and J is TRBJ2-3, with D tentatively TRBD1 (5 bases). V was trimmed by 5 bases and J by 2 bases, leaving 17 bases between them. Germline CDR1 reads MGHRA; CDR2 reads YSYEKL. The CDR3 contains 16 residues. CDR3 region: CASSSTARGFTDTQYF. The CDR3, as DNA: TGCGCCAGCAGCTCGACTGCAAGGGGATTCACAGATACGCAGTATTTT.

This chain connects TRBV18 to TRBJ1-5; D is unclear. CDR3 size: 13 residues. Trimming took 3 bases from V and 6 from J, leaving 9 bases between them. Germline V gene data show CDR1 as KGHSH and CDR2 as LQKENI. Here the CDR3 reads CASSPGDLQPQHF. The CDR3 bases are TGTGCCAGCTCACCCGGGGATCTTCAGCCCCAGCATTTT.

The chain is built from TRBV7-9 and TRBJ1-1; no clear D. CDR1 and CDR2 from the germline V gene are SEHNR and FQNEAQ (reference sequence). V lost 6 bases and J 11 bases, leaving 16 bases between the germline ends. CDR3 length equals 12 residues. CDR3 sequence (DNA): TGTGCCAGCAGGACGGGAAGTCCGGATGCTTTCTTT. It specifies CASRTGSPDAFF.

Only one count was recorded for this clone. This chain uses TRBV27 with TRBJ1-6, with 8 bases aligning to TRBD1. Germline V CDR1 and CDR2: MNHEY, SMNVEV (reference sequence). V lost 6 bases to trimming and J lost 11 bases; unmatched junction nucleotides: 12. The CDR3 is 15 amino acids. CDR3 loop: CASSIAGQESPPLHF. The CDR3 DNA sequence: TGTGCCAGCAGCATTGCGGGACAGGAATCGCCACCCCTCCACTTT.

The chain uses TRBV5-6 and TRBJ1-1, with no clear D. CDR3 length equals 14 residues. Trimming left V 4 bases short and J 1 base short, with 11 bases between. Germline CDR1 reads SGHDT; CDR2 reads YYEEEE. CDR3 loop: CASSKRTGNTEAFF. CDR3 DNA: TGTGCCAGCAGCAAAAGGACTGGGAACACTGAAGCTTTCTTT.

CDR3 sequence (DNA): TGTGCCAGCAGCTCTACTAGCTCTCGCACAGATACGCAGTATTTT. Encoded protein: CASSSTSSRTDTQYF. This chain joins TRBV11-3 and TRBJ2-3; the D gene is possibly TRBD2 (6 bases). Germline-derived CDR1 and CDR2 are SGHNT and YENEEA. The CDR3 covers 15 residues. Trimming shortened V by 4 bases and J by 1 base, and 12 bases separated the two germline ends.

This clone appeared once. Written as DNA, the CDR3 is TGTGCCAGCAGTTTATCCGGACAGGGCGGCACAGATACGCAGTATTTT. This codes for CASSLSGQGGTDTQYF. V and J are TRBV28 and TRBJ2-3; TRBD1 aligns across 8 bases. J was trimmed by 1 base and V by 1 base; bases with no gene match: 4. CDR1 MDHEN and CDR2 SYDVKM come from the germline V gene. The CDR3 runs 16 residues.

This rearrangement joins TRBV19 to TRBJ1-2, with D perhaps TRBD1 (5 bases). Trimming shortened V by 6 bases and J by 5 bases, and 19 bases separated the two germline ends. The CDR3 contains 15 residues. Germline CDR1 and CDR2: LNHDA and SQIVND (reference sequence). The CDR3 sequence: CASRPSPTVRYGYTF. CDR3 DNA: TGTGCCAGTAGGCCCTCCCCGACAGTGCGTTATGGCTACACCTTC.

This chain links TRBV21-1 with TRBJ2-5; TRBD2 reflects the table's D call only, with no check against the DNA. TRBV21-1 is recorded as a pseudogene. This CDR3 is 17 amino acids long. DNA of the CDR3: TGTGCCAGCAGCAAACAGGGGCGGGAGCGGGGGCAAGAGACCCAGTACTTC. Its translation: CASSKQGRERGQETQYF.

This sequence joins TRBV30 and TRBJ2-5; maybe TRBD1 (5 bases). V lost 2 bases and J 1 base, leaving 11 bases between the germline ends. CDR1 and CDR2 from the germline V gene are GTSNPN and SVGIG (reference sequence). CDR3 length equals 14 residues. For the CDR3, the DNA is TGTGCCTGGAGTTGGGGCGACCCCCAAGAGACCCAGTACTTC. Translation gives CAWSWGDPQETQYF.

The chain couples TRBV28 to TRBJ1-5; possible D gene TRBD1, 5 bases. This CDR3 has 15 amino acids. CDR1 is MDHEN and CDR2 is SYDVKM in the germline V gene. With 4 bases removed from V and 8 bases from J, the gap between germline ends came to 18 bases. The CDR3, as DNA: TGTGCCAGCAGTTCGCCCCCTTATGACAGTAAGCCCCAGCATTTT. It yields the protein CASSSPPYDSKPQHF.

This clone occurred a few times. The gene calls are TRBV24-1 and TRBJ1-1, with 8 positions matching TRBD1. Germline values: CDR1 KGHDR, CDR2 SFDVKD. Losses at the gene ends were 4 bases for V and 0 bases for J; bases not matched to a gene: 9. This CDR3 has 17 residues. In DNA form, the CDR3 reads TGTGCCACCAGTGAACAAGGGACAGGCCATATGAACACTGAAGCTTTCTTT. Protein product: CATSEQGTGHMNTEAFF.

Of note for this clone: Germline and junction disagree at one end, which may indicate a read error. This chain joins TRBV5-1 and TRBJ1-2; 8 nucleotides line up with TRBD1. CDR1 is SGHRS, CDR2 YFSETQ, per germline. The CDR3 is 17 residues long. CDR3 sequence (DNA): TGTGCCAGCAGCTTGGCAGGCGGCCAGGGGGCGATCTATGGCTACACCTTC. Translating it yields CASSLAGGQGAIYGYTF.